The 20 T cell receptor beta chains given below trace back to one sample, sequenced in a study of a mutant IDH1 vaccine in newly diagnosed glioma. No antigen has been identified for these receptors. Time point of the sample: week 47, end of study. Each dose delivered 300 ug of mutant IDH1 20-mer peptide subcutaneously with imiquimod. Assay: immunoSEQ multiplex PCR; the TCRdb copy retains only in-frame clones and omits some. Of about 85,000 clones in the sample, roughly 89% are singletons; the top ten hold roughly 0.81%. Sample: PBMCs, taken from a glioma patient whose treatment included an IDH1 peptide vaccine. The receptors were sampled from a woman aged 45 to 65 with glioma.

The J gene is TRBJ2-7, the V gene TRBV1. TRBV1 is shown as a pseudogene. The CDR3 contains 14 residues. The CDR3: CASSTPGTPYEQYF. In nucleotides, the CDR3 is TGCGCCAGCAGCACCCCCGGGACCCCCTACGAGCAGTACTTC.

The chain carries TRBV30 and TRBJ2-7, with D tentatively TRBD1 or TRBD2 (6 bases each). The CDR3 covers 13 residues. V was cut by 3 bases and J by 3 bases, with 12 bases left in between. Germline V gene lookup returns CDR1 GTSNPN and CDR2 SVGIG (reference sequence). In DNA form, the CDR3 reads TGTGCCTGGAGGGAGGGACATAGCTACGAGCAGTACTTC. Encoded protein: CAWREGHSYEQYF.

DNA of the CDR3: TGCGCCAGCAGCCGGGGACTAGCGGGAGAACCAGATACGCAGTATTTT. It translates to CASSRGLAGEPDTQYF. V usage is TRBV5-1 and J usage is TRBJ2-3; TRBD2 agrees at 14 bases. CDR1 and CDR2 (germline): SGHRS, YFSETQ. V was clipped by 4 bases and J by 4 bases; unmatched bases: 5. This CDR3 has 16 amino acids.

The V and J genes are TRBV6-1 and TRBJ2-2, with a possible D match to TRBD1 (6 bases). CDR1 MNHNS and CDR2 SASEGT come from the germline V gene. V lost 4 bases to trimming and J lost 0 bases, with 12 bases between them. The CDR3 length is 16 residues. The CDR3 coding sequence is TGTGCCAGCAGTGTAAACAGGGCCGCGAACACCGGGGAGCTGTTTTTT. This sequence encodes CASSVNRAANTGELFF.

This chain links TRBV27 with TRBJ2-1; D is ambiguous. Germline CDR1 reads MNHEY; CDR2 reads SMNVEV (reference sequence). V lost 3 bases and J lost 9, with 12 bases in between. The CDR3 contains 13 residues. CDR3 in amino acids: CASSFERATEQFF. The CDR3 nucleotides are TGTGCCAGCAGTTTTGAAAGGGCCACTGAGCAGTTCTTC.

As for this clone: Other DNA sequences of this sample code for an identical CDR3. The chain uses TRBV29-1 and TRBJ2-3, with D possibly TRBD2 on 6 matching bases. Trimming cost V 6 bases and J 1 base, with 8 bases left between them. The germline V gene encodes CDR1 SQVTM and CDR2 ANQGSEA. CDR3 length: 12 amino acids. The CDR3 DNA sequence: TGCAGCGTGGAGCGGGGCACAGATACGCAGTATTTT. Translation gives CSVERGTDTQYF.

This sequence joins TRBV9 and TRBJ2-6, with no clear D. There are 13 residues in the CDR3. V dropped 4 bases and J dropped 4 bases, with 6 bases sitting between them. Germline V CDR1 and CDR2: SGDLS, YYNGEE. CDR3 sequence (DNA): TGTGCCAGCAGCCGAGAAGGGGCCAACGTCCTGACTTTC. Encoded protein: CASSREGANVLTF. Full variable domain (outside the CDR3, taken from reference TRBV9 and TRBJ2-6): DSGVTQTPKHLITATGQRVTLRCSPRSGDLSVYWYQQSLDQGLQFLIQYYNGEERAKGNILERFSAQQFPDLHSELNLSSLELGDSALYFCASSREGANVLTFGAGSRLTVL.

V and J are TRBV7-9 and TRBJ2-2; TRBD2 aligns across 8 bases. CDR3 size: 17 residues. V gave up 2 bases and J gave up 1 base; unmatched junction bases: 6. Germline CDR1 is SEHNR and CDR2 is FQNEAQ (reference sequence). The DNA for the CDR3 is TGTGCCAGCAGCTTACCAGCGGGAGACCTGAACACCGGGGAGCTGTTTTTT. It yields the protein CASSLPAGDLNTGELFF.

J is TRBJ1-6 and V is TRBV5-5; 9 nucleotides line up with TRBD1. The CDR3 totals 14 residues. Trimming removed 3 bases from V and 8 bases from J; junction bases left unmatched: 3. The germline CDR1 and CDR2 sequences are SGHKS and YYEKEE (reference sequence). CDR3 protein: CASSSDRGYSPLHF. The CDR3, as DNA: TGTGCCAGCAGCTCGGACAGGGGTTATTCACCCCTCCACTTT.

To note about this clone: A junction end diverges from the germline sequence, so it may reflect a read error. This chain links TRBV6-1 with TRBJ1-2, with D possibly matching TRBD1 (5 bases). The CDR3 runs 17 residues. Germline loops: CDR1 MNHNS, CDR2 SASEGT. This chain's CDR3 is CASREVNLPGRPYGYTF. The CDR3 DNA reads as TGTGCCAGCAGAGAAGTGAATTTACCGGGACGGCCCTATGGCTACACCTTC.

The chain links TRBV5-1 to TRBJ1-3; TRBD1 is a possible D gene (5 bases). This CDR3 is built from 15 residues. V gave up 0 bases and J gave up 2 bases, with 9 bases separating them. Germline CDR1 is SGHRS and CDR2 is YFSETQ. In DNA, the CDR3 is TGCGCCAGCAGCTTGGAGTCGGGGGCTGGAAACACCATATATTTT. This sequence encodes CASSLESGAGNTIYF.

The V call is TRBV18, the J call TRBJ2-5, with a tentative D call TRBD2 (5 bases). Per the germline V gene, CDR1 is KGHSH and CDR2 is LQKENI. This CDR3 spans 17 amino acids. V gave up 0 bases and J gave up 5 bases, with 19 bases separating them. The CDR3 protein is CASSPPGAGNNPETQYF. The CDR3 DNA reads as TGTGCCAGCTCACCACCGGGCGCCGGGAATAACCCTGAGACCCAGTACTTC.

In its sample, this clone was seen a few times. The genes are TRBV10-3 and TRBJ1-2, with D possibly matching TRBD1 (6 bases). The CDR3 runs 15 residues. V dropped 7 bases and J dropped 2 bases, with 17 bases sitting between them. Per the germline V gene, CDR1 is ENHRY and CDR2 is SYGVKD. CDR3 residues: CAIKDSILQNYGYTF. The DNA of the CDR3 is TGTGCCATCAAGGACAGTATCCTGCAGAACTATGGCTACACCTTC.

The V and J genes are TRBV7-9 and TRBJ1-1; a possible D gene is TRBD1 (5 bases). The V gene lost 1 base and the J gene lost 1 base, with 7 bases spanning the gap. The germline V gene has CDR1 SEHNR and CDR2 FQNEAQ (reference sequence). The CDR3 consists of 14 residues. The CDR3 DNA sequence: TGTGCCAGCAGCTTAGGGGACGAGAACACTGAAGCTTTCTTT. This codes for CASSLGDENTEAFF.

V is TRBV28 and J is TRBJ2-7; the match to TRBD1 covers 9 bases. The CDR3 runs 14 residues. The ends lost 5 bases at V and 4 bases at J; junction bases unmatched: 6. Germline V CDR1 and CDR2: MDHEN, SYDVKM. CDR3 sequence: CASSPGTGIYEQYF. The CDR3 bases are TGTGCCAGCAGTCCGGGGACAGGGATATACGAGCAGTACTTC.

The chain uses TRBV27 and TRBJ2-7, with D unresolved. CDR1 is MNHEY, CDR2 SMNVEV, per germline (reference sequence). Trimming removed 4 bases from V and 4 bases from J, with 11 bases in between. The CDR3 length is 13 residues. The CDR3 loop reads CASSYQFPYEQYF. CDR3 sequence (DNA): TGTGCCAGCAGTTATCAGTTTCCTTACGAGCAGTACTTC.

This clone has a handful of counts. The V and J genes are TRBV2 and TRBJ1-1; D remains unclear. CDR3 length: 14 residues. CDR1 and CDR2 from the germline V gene are SNHLY and FYNNEI. With 3 bases removed from V and 0 bases from J, the gap between germline ends came to 8 bases. CDR3 in DNA: TGTGCCAGCAGTGATGAGGGAATGAACACTGAAGCTTTCTTT. Residues: CASSDEGMNTEAFF. Drawing the rest from reference TRBV2 and TRBJ1-1, the complete variable domain is EPEVTQTPSHQVTQMGQEVILRCVPISNHLYFYWYRQILGQKVEFLVSFYNNEISEKSEIFDDQFSVERPDGSNFTLKIRSTKLEDSAMYFCASSDEGMNTEAFFGQGTRLTVV.

The rearrangement uses TRBV6-6 and TRBJ2-3; possibly TRBD1 or TRBD2 for D (5 bases each). The length of the CDR3 is 16 residues. V gave up 2 bases and J gave up 1 base, with 13 bases separating them. Germline loops: CDR1 MNHNY, CDR2 SVGAGI (reference sequence). This chain's CDR3 is CASSYGGAPGTDTQYF. The CDR3 bases are TGTGCCAGCAGTTACGGGGGAGCGCCTGGCACAGATACGCAGTATTTT.

The rearrangement links TRBV25-1 to TRBJ2-5, with TRBD1 matching 8 bases. Germline CDR1 MGHDK, CDR2 SYGVNS. The ends lost 7 bases at V and 5 bases at J; junction bases unmatched: 6. There are 13 residues in the CDR3. The CDR3 here is CASTRQGSETQYF. The CDR3 region has the DNA TGTGCCAGCACGCGACAGGGGTCGGAGACCCAGTACTTC.

The chain combines TRBV6-1 with TRBJ2-5; TRBD2 matches at 7 bases. The J call may be wrong; the DNA end is better matched by TRBJ2-7. CDR1 MNHNS and CDR2 SASEGT come from the germline V gene. This CDR3 region has 12 residues. The CDR3 nucleotides are TGTGCCAGCAGTCGGGGGGAGTCCGAGCAGTACTTC. This sequence encodes CASSRGESEQYF.